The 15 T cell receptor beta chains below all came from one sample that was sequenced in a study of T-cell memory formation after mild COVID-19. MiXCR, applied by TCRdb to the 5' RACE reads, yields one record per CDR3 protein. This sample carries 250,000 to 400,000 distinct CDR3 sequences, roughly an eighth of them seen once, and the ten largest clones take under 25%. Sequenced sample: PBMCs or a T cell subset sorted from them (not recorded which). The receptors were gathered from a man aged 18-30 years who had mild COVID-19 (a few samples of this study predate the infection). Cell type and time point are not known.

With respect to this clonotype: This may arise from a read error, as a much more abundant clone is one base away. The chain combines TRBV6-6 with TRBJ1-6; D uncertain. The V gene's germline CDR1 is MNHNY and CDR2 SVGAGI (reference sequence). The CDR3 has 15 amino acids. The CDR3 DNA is TGTGCCAGCAGTTACAATGATCCAGGCTCTTCACACCTCCACTTT. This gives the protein CASSYNDPGSSHLHF.

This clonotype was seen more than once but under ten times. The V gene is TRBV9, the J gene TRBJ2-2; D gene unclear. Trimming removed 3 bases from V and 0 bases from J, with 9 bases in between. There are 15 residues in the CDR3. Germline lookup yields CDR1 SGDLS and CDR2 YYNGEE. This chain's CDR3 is CASSAPYTNTGELFF. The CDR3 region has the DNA TGTGCCAGCAGCGCACCTTACACGAACACCGGGGAGCTGTTTTTT. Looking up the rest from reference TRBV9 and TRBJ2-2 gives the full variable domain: DSGVTQTPKHLITATGQRVTLRCSPRSGDLSVYWYQQSLDQGLQFLIQYYNGEERAKGNILERFSAQQFPDLHSELNLSSLELGDSALYFCASSAPYTNTGELFFGEGSRLTVL.

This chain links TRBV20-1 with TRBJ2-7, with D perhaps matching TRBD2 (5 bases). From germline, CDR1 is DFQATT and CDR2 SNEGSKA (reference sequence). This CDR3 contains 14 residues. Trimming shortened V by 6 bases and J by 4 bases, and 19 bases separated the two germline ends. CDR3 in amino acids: CSALRTESGYEQYF. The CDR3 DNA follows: TGCAGTGCATTACGGACCGAGTCGGGGTACGAGCAGTACTTC.

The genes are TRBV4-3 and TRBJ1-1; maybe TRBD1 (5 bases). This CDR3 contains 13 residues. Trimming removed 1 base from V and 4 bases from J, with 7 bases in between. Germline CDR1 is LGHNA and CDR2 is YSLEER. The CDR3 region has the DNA TGCGCCAGCAGCCAAGGCAGGGTCACTGAAGCTTTCTTT. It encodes CASSQGRVTEAFF.

CDR3 sequence (DNA): TGTGCCAGCAGCTTAGGACTAGCGGGGGGCCACCTGGCGGAGACCCAGTACTTC. Translating it yields CASSLGLAGGHLAETQYF. This chain joins TRBV11-2 and TRBJ2-5; 13 positions agree with TRBD2. The length of the CDR3 is 18 residues. V was clipped by 1 base and J by 5 bases; unmatched bases: 10. The V gene's germline CDR1 is SGHAT and CDR2 FQNNGV. The full variable domain, with the rest looked up from reference TRBV11-2 and TRBJ2-5, is EAGVAQSPRYKIIEKRQSVAFWCNPISGHATLYWYQQILGQGPKLLIQFQNNGVVDDSQLPKDRFSAERLKGVDSTLKIQPAKLEDSAVYLCASSLGLAGGHLAETQYFGPGTRLLVL.

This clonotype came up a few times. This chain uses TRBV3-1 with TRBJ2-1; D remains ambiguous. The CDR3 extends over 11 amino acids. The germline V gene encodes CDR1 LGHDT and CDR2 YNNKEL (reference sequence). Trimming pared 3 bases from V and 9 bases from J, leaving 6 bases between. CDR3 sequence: CASSHATEQFF. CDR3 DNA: TGTGCCAGCAGCCACGCCACTGAGCAGTTCTTC.

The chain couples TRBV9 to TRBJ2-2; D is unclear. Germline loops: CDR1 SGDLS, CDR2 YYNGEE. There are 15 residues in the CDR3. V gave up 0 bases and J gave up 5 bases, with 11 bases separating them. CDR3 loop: CASSVGISLTGELFF. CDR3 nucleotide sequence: TGTGCCAGCAGCGTAGGGATCAGCCTAACCGGGGAGCTGTTTTTT.

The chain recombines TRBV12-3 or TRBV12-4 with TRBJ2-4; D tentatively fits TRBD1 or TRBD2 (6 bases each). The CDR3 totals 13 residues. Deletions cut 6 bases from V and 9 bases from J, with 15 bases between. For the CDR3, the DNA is TGTGCCAGCAGGGAGGGGGACTTTGGCATTCAGTACTTC. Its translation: CASREGDFGIQYF.

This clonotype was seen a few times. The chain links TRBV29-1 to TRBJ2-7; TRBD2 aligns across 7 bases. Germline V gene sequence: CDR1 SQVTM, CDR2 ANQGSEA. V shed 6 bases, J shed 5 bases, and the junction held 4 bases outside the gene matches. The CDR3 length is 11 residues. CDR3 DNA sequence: TGCAGCGTCTCTCTAGCGGACGAGCAGTACTTC. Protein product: CSVSLADEQYF.

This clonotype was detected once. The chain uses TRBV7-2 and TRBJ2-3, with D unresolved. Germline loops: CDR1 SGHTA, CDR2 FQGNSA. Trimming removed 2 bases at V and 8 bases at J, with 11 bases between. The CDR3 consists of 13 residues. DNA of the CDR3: TGTGCCAGCAGCTTACTAGGGCAAGGTACGCAGTATTTT. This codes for CASSLLGQGTQYF.

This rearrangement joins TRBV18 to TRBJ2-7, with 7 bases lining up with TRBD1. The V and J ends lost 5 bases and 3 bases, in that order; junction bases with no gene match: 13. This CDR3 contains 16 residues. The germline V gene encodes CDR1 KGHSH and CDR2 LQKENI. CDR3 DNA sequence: TGTGCCAGCTCATACAAGCAGACAGGGATATACTACGAGCAGTACTTC. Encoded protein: CASSYKQTGIYYEQYF.

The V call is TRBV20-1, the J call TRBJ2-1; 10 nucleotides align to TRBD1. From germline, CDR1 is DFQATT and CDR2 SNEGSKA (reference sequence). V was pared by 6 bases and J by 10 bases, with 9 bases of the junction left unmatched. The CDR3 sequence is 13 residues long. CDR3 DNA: TGCAGTGCAAACCGGGACAGGGGATACGAGCAGTTCTTC. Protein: CSANRDRGYEQFF.

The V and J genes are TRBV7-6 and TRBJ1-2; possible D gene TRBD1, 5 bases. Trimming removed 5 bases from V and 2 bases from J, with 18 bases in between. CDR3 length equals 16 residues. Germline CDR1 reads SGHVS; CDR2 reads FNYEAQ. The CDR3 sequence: CASSPGLLKANYGYTF. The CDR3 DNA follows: TGTGCCAGCAGCCCGGGACTTCTCAAGGCAAACTATGGCTACACCTTC.

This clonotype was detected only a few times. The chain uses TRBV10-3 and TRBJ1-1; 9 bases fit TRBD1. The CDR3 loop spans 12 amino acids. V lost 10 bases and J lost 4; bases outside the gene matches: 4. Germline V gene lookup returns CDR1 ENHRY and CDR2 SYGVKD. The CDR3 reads CATTGGITEAFF. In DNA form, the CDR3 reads TGTGCCACGACAGGGGGTATCACTGAAGCTTTCTTT.

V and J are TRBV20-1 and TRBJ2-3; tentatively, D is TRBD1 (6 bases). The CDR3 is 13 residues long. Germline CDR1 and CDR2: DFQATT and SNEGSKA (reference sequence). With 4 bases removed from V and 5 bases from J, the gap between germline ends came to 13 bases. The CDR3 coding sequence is TGCAGTGCTACACAGGGTATCGGAGATACGCAGTATTTT. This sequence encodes CSATQGIGDTQYF.